In its sample, the clone carrying this TCR beta chain was seen many times. What it binds is not known. Germline CDR1 is SGHTA and CDR2 is FQGNSA. The CDR3 length is 14 residues. The V end was cut by 5 bases, the J end by 0 bases, with 8 bases between. It was 5'RACE with constant-segment primers that produced the TCR alpha and TCR beta cDNA libraries, which carried sample barcodes and UMIs. TCRdb passed the 5' RACE reads through MiXCR, listing each CDR3 protein once. The sample records approximately 570,000 distinct CDR3 sequences, 15% to 20% being singletons. These data belong to a study of T-cell memory formation after mild COVID-19. Overall study findings and caveats: Certain responding clones were present in pre-infection memory, suggesting participation of cross-reactive memory. Those CD4+ clones that contracted were mainly in CM and EM (CD8+ ones in EMRA).

Sequencing was performed on PBMCs or a T cell subset sorted from them (not recorded which). The source is an adult woman who had mild COVID-19 (a few samples of this study predate the infection). Cell type and time point are not known. J is TRBJ2-1 and V is TRBV7-2; unclear D gene. As DNA, the CDR3 is TGTGCCAGCAGCCCCCCGAGCTCCTACAATGAGCAGTTCTTC. It yields the protein CASSPPSSYNEQFF.